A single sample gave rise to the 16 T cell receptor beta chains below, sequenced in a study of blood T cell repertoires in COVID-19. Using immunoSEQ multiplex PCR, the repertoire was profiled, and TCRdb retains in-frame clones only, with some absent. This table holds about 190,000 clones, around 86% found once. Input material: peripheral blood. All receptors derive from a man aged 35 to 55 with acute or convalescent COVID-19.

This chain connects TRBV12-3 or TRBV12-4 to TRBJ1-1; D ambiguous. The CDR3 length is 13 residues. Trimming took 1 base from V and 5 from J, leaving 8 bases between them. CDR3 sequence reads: CASSLGLITEAFF. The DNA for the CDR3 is TGTGCCAGCAGTTTAGGGCTTATTACTGAAGCTTTCTTT.

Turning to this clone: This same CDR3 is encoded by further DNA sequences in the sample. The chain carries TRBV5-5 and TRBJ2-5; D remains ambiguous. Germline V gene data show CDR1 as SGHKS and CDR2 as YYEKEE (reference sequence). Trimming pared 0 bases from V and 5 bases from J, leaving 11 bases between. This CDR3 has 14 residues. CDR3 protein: CASSLGGTEETQYF. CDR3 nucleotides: TGTGCCAGCAGCTTGGGTGGAACAGAGGAGACCCAGTACTTC.

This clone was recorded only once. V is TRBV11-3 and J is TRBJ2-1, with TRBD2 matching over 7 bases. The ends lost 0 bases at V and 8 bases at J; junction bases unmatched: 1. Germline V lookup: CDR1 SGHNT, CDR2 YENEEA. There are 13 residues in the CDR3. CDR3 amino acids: CASSLDREDEQFF. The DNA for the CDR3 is TGTGCCAGCAGCTTAGATCGGGAGGATGAGCAGTTCTTC. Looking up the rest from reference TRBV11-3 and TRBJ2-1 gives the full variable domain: EAGVVQSPRYKIIEKKQPVAFWCNPISGHNTLYWYLQNLGQGPELLIRYENEEAVDDSQLPKDRFSAERLKGVDSTLKIQPAELGDSAVYLCASSLDREDEQFFGPGTRLTVL.

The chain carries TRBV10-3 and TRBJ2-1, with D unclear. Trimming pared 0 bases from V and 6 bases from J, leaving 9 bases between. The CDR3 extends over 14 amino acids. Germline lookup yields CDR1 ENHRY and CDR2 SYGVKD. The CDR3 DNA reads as TGTGCCATCAGTGAGTCCACAGACCGCAATGAGCAGTTCTTC. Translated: CAISESTDRNEQFF.

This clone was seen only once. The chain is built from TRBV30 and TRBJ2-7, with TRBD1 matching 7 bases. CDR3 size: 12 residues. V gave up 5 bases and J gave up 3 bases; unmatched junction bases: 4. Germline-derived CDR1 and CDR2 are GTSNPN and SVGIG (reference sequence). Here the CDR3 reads CAWRQGNYEQYF. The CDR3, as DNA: TGTGCCTGGCGACAGGGAAACTACGAGCAGTACTTC.

This CDR3 reads CASRYRDASYNSPLHF. For the CDR3, the DNA is TGTGCCAGCAGGTACAGGGATGCCTCCTATAATTCACCCCTCCACTTT. The J gene is TRBJ1-6, the V gene TRBV3-1 (or the pseudogene TRBV3-2); tentative D call: TRBD1 (6 bases). CDR3 length equals 16 residues. V lost 6 bases to trimming and J lost 0 bases, with 12 bases between them. CDR1 LGHDT and CDR2 YNNKEL come from the germline V gene (reference sequence).

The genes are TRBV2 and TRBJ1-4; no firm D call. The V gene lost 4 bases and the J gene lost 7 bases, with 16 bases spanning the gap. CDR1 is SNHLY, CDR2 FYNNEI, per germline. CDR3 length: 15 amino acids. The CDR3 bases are TGTGCCAGCAGTGGGGTGGTGCCTTCAGGTGAAAAACTGTTTTTT. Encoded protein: CASSGVVPSGEKLFF.

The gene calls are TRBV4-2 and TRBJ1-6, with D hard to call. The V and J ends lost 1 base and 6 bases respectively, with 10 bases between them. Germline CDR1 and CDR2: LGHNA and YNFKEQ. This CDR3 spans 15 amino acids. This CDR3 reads CASSQGTVPNSPLHF. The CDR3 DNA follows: TGTGCCAGCAGCCAAGGTACGGTTCCTAATTCACCCCTCCACTTT.

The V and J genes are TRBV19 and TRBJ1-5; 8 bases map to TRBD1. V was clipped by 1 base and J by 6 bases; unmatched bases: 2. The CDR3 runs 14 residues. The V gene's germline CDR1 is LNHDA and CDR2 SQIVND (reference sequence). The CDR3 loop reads CASSIAGGGQPQHF. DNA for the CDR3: TGTGCCAGTAGTATAGCAGGGGGCGGTCAGCCCCAGCATTTT.

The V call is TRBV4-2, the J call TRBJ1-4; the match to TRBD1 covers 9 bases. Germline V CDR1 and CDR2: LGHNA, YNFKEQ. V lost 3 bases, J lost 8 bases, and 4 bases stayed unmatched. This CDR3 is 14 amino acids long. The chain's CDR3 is CASSHPTGGEKLFF. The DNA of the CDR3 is TGTGCCAGCAGCCATCCGACAGGGGGGGAAAAACTGTTTTTT.

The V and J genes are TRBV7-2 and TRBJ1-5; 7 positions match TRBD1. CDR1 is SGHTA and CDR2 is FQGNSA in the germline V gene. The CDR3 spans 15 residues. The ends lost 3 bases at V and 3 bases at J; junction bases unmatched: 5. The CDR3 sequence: CASSFSGQNNQPQHF. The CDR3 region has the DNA TGTGCCAGCAGCTTTTCGGGACAGAACAATCAGCCCCAGCATTTT.

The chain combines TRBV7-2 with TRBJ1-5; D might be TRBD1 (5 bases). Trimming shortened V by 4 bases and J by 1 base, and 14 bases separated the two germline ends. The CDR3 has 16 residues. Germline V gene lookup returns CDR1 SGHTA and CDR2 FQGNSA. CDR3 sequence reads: CASSSGGVTSNQPQHF. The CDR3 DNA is TGTGCCAGCAGCTCTGGAGGGGTCACGAGCAATCAGCCCCAGCATTTT.

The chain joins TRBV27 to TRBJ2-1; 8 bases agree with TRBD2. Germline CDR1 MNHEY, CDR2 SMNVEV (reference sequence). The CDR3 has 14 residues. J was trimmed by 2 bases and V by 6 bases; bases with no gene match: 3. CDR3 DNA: TGTGCCAGCAGAGTCGGGGGGGCCTACAATGAGCAGTTCTTC. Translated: CASRVGGAYNEQFF.

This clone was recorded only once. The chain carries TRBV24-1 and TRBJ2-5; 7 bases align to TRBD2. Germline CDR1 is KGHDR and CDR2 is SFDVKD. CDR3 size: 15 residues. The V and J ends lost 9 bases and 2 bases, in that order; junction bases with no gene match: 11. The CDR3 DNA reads TGTGCCACCGGTCCGGCGGGGGAGGAACAAGAGACCCAGTACTTC. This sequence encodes CATGPAGEEQETQYF.

The CDR3 here is CSASSDRGLRGRQFF. The CDR3 region has the DNA TGCAGTGCTAGTTCAGATAGGGGGCTCAGAGGTAGGCAGTTCTTC. The chain has TRBV20-1 and TRBJ2-1; the match to TRBD1 covers 7 bases. The CDR3 has 15 residues. In germline, CDR1 is DFQATT, CDR2 SNEGSKA (reference sequence). With V trimmed by 3 bases and J by 12 bases, 17 bases remained unmatched.

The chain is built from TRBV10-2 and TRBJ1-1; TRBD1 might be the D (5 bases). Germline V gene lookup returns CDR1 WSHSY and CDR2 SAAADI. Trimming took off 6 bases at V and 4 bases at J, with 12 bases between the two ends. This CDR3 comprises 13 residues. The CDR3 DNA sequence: TGCGCCAGCAGAAAGACAGAAAGCACTGAAGCTTTCTTT. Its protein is CASRKTESTEAFF.